The present entry profiles one TCR beta chain with its context. Its antigen is not identified. Assay: immunoSEQ multiplex PCR; the TCRdb copy retains only in-frame clones and omits some. The sample contains about 110,000 clones, approximately 87% of which appear only once. Germline CDR1 is SGHTA and CDR2 is FQGNSA. This CDR3 spans 15 amino acids. V dropped 1 base and J dropped 3 bases, with 13 bases sitting between them. The source of the sample is a study of radiotherapy plus CTLA-4 blockade in lung cancer. Study-level background: Of all patients, about 17% responded objectively and approximately 30% showed disease control. Notes on the study in general: Once radiotherapy plus ipilimumab had been given, TCR clones derived from tumor expanded in blood. Early clone dynamics of blood T cells, plus interferon-beta, reportedly predicted response best.

Focal radiation plus CTLA-4 blockade with ipilimumab was administered to patients who had chemo-refractory metastatic non-small-cell lung cancer. The material was peripheral blood, obtained from a patient treated with radiotherapy plus ipilimumab. This rearrangement joins TRBV7-2 to TRBJ2-7, with D unclear. The sequence derives from a human donor with non-small cell lung cancer that progressed on radiotherapy plus ipilimumab. Some clones in this sample may be carry-over from other donors' samples. As DNA, the CDR3 is TGTGCCAGCAGCTTAGACCAAACCCGGAGCTACGAGCAGTACTTC. Its protein is CASSLDQTRSYEQYF.